This T cell receptor (beta chain) was identified during a study of blood T cell repertoires in COVID-19. Study summary: Sites in the United States, Italy and Spain provided acute and convalescent COVID-19 samples. Nucleic acid was either cDNA or gDNA, and it came from T cells, B-cell-depleted T cells, or PBMCs.

The germline V gene encodes CDR1 MNHEY and CDR2 SVGAGI. The J segment lost 0 bases and the V segment lost 11 bases, leaving 7 bases of the junction unmatched. The CDR3 spans 13 residues. Authors' methods: The assay estimated nucleated cells by amplifying reference gene primers. Assay used: immunoSEQ multiplex PCR; TCRdb lists only in-frame clones, some missing. V and J calls and clone size are given by that table; D and trimming were obtained from the DNA. The table shows approximately 85,000 clones, with less than 95% occurring only once. The TCR sequence derives from a woman in her forties or fifties in a cohort sampled during active COVID-19. Source material: peripheral blood. V and J are TRBV6-5 and TRBJ2-7, with 7 bases that match TRBD1. The CDR3 region has the DNA TGTGCCCTCCACCGGGACAGCTCCTACGAGCAGTACTTC. It translates to CALHRDSSYEQYF.